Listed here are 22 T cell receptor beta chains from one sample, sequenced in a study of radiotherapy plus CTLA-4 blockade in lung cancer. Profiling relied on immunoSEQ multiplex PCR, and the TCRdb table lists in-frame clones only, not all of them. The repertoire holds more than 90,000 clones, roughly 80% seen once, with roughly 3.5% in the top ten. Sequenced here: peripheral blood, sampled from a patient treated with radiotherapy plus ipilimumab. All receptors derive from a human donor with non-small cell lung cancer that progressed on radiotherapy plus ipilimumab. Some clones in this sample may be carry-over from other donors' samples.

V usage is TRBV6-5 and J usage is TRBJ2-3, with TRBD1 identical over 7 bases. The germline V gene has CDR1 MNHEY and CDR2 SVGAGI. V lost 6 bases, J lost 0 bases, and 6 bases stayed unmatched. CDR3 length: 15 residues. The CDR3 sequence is CASRRGQASTDTQYF. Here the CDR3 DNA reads TGTGCCAGCAGAAGAGGACAGGCTAGCACAGATACGCAGTATTTT.

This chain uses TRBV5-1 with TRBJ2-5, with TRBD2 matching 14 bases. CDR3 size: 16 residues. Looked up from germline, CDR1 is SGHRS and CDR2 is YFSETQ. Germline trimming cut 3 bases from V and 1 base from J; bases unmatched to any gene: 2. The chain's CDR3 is CASSSGLAGGQETQYF. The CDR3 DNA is TGCGCCAGCAGCTCTGGACTAGCGGGGGGCCAAGAGACCCAGTACTTC.

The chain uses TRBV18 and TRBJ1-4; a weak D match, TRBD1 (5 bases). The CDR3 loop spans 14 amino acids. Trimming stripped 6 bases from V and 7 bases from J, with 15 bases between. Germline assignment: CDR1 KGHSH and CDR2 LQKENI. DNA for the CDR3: TGTGCCAGCTCCCCGGACATGGAGAGTGAAAAACTGTTTTTT. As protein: CASSPDMESEKLFF.

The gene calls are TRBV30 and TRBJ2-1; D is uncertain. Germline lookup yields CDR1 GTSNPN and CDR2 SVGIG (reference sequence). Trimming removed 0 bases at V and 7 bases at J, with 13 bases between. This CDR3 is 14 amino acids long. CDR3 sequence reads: CAWSVFREANEQFF. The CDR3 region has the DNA TGTGCCTGGAGTGTATTTCGAGAGGCTAATGAGCAGTTCTTC.

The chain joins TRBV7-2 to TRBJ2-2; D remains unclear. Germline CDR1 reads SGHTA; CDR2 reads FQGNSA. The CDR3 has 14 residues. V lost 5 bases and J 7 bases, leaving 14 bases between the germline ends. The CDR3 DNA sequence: TGTGCCAGCAGCGCAAACAGAGGACGCGGGGAGCTGTTTTTT. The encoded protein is CASSANRGRGELFF. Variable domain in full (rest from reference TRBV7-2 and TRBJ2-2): GAGVSQSPSNKVTEKGKDVELRCDPISGHTALYWYRQSLGQGLEFLIYFQGNSAPDKSGLPSDRFSAERTGGSVSTLTIQRTQQEDSAVYLCASSANRGRGELFFGEGSRLTVL.

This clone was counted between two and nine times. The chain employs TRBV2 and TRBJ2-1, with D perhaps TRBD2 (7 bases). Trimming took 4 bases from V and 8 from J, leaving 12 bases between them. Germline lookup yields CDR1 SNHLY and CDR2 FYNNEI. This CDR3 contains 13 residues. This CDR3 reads CASSVRGRDEQFF. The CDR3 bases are TGTGCCAGCAGTGTGCGGGGGCGGGATGAGCAGTTCTTC.

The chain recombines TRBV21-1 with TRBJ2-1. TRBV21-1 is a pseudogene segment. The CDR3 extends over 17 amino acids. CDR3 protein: CASSLRGGSGSYNEQFF. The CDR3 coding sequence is TGTGCCAGCAGTTTGCGAGGGGGGAGCGGGTCATACAATGAGCAGTTCTTC.

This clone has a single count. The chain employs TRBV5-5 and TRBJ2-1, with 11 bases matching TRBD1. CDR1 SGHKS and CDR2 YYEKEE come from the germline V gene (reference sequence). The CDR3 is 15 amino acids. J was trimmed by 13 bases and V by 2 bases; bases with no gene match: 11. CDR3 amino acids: CASSLGTGGFLQQFF. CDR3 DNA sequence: TGTGCCAGCAGCTTAGGGACAGGGGGTTTCCTTCAACAGTTCTTC.

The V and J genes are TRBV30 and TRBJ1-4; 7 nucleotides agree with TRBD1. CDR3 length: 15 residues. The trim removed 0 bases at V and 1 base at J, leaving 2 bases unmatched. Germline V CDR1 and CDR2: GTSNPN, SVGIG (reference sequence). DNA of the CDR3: TGTGCCTGGAGTGTGCAGGGGGGAACTAATGAAAAACTGTTTTTT. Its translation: CAWSVQGGTNEKLFF.

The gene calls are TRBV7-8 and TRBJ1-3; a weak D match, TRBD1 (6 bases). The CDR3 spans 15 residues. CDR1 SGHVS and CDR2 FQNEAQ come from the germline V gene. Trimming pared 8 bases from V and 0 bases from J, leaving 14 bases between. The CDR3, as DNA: TGTGCCAGCGGATACACAGGGATCTCTGGAAACACCATATATTTT. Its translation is CASGYTGISGNTIYF.

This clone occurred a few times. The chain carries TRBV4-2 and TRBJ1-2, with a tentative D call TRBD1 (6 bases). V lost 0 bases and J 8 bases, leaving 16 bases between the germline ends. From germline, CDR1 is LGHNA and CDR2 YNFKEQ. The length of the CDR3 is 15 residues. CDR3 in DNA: TGTGCCAGCAGCCAAGAATATCCAGGGGCGGGGGGCTACACCTTC. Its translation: CASSQEYPGAGGYTF.

CDR3 amino acids: CASRLLRVRGSSETQYF. DNA for the CDR3: TGTGCCAGCAGGCTGCTTAGGGTCAGGGGCTCCTCGGAGACCCAGTACTTC. The chain joins TRBV27 to TRBJ2-5; possible D gene TRBD1, 6 bases. Trimming took off 6 bases at V and 5 bases at J, with 25 bases between the two ends. Per the germline V gene, CDR1 is MNHEY and CDR2 is SMNVEV (reference sequence). This CDR3 contains 17 residues.

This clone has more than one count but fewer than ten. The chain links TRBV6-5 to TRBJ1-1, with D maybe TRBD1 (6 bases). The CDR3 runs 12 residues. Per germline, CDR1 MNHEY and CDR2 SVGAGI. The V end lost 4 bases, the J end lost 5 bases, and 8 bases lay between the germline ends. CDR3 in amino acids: CASSFQGTEAFF. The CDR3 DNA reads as TGTGCCAGCAGTTTCCAGGGGACTGAAGCTTTCTTT.

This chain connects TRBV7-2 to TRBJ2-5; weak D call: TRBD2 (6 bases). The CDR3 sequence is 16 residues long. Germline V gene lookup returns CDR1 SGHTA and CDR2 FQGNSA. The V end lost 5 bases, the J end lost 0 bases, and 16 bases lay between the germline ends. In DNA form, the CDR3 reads TGTGCCAGCAGCCTAATGGGTAGCGGAAACCAAGAGACCCAGTACTTC. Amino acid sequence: CASSLMGSGNQETQYF.

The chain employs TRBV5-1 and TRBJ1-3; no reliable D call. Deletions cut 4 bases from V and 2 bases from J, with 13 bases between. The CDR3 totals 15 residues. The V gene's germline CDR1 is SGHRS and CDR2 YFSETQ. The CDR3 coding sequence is TGCGCCAGCAGCCCAGGCCCGGAGGCTGGAAACACCATATATTTT. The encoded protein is CASSPGPEAGNTIYF.

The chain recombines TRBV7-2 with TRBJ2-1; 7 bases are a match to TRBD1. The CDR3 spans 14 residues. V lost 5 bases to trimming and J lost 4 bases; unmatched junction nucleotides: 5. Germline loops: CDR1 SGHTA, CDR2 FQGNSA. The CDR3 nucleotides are TGTGCCAGCAGCACAGGGGCCTATTACAATGAGCAGTTCTTC. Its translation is CASSTGAYYNEQFF.

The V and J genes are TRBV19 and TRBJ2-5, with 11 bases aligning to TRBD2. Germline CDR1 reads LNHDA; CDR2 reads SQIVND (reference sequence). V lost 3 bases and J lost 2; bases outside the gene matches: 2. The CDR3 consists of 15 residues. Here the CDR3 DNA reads TGTGCCAGTAGTATTGGGACTAGCGGACAAGAGACCCAGTACTTC. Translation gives CASSIGTSGQETQYF.

CDR3 loop: CASSELVVSTYGYTF. In DNA form, the CDR3 reads TGTGCCAGCAGTGAACTGGTAGTCAGCACCTATGGCTACACCTTC. This chain uses TRBV6-1 with TRBJ1-2; no definite D call. Between the trimmed V and J ends, which lost 2 bases and 4 bases, there was a span of 14 bases. This CDR3 spans 15 amino acids. The germline CDR1 and CDR2 sequences are MNHNS and SASEGT.

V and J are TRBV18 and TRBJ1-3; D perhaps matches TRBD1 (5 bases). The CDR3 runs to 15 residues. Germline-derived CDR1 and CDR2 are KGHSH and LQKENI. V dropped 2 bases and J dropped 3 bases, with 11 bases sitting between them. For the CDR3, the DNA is TGTGCCAGCTCACCAAAAACAGGACTTGGAAACACCATATATTTT. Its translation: CASSPKTGLGNTIYF.

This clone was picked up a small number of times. The CDR3 region has the DNA TGTGCCAGCACCAACTTAGTCAGGCCGCGGTTTTGGTACTTC. It encodes CASTNLVRPRFWYF. The V call is TRBV27, the J call TRBJ2-7, with D uncertain. This CDR3 has 14 residues. From germline, CDR1 is MNHEY and CDR2 SMNVEV (reference sequence). Deletions cut 7 bases from V and 12 bases from J, with 25 bases between.

The CDR3 is CASEDGWRETQYF. The CDR3 nucleotides read TGTGCCAGCGAAGATGGGTGGCGAGAGACCCAGTACTTC. V and J are TRBV7-9 and TRBJ2-5, with D uncertain. The CDR3 is 13 amino acids. V was cut by 8 bases and J by 4 bases, with 14 bases left in between. The germline V gene has CDR1 SEHNR and CDR2 FQNEAQ (reference sequence).

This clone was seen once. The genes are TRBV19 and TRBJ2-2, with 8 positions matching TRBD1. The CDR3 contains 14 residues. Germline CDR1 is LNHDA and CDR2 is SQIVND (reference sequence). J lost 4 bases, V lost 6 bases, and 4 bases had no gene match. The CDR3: CASSETGGTGELFF. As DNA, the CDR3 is TGTGCCAGTAGCGAAACAGGGGGCACCGGGGAGCTGTTTTTT.